This T cell receptor beta chain is from a study of cytomegalovirus exposure and HLA in healthy donors. About the study: In a previous analysis, some 110 million unique TCR beta sequences were found from 150 million to 200 million T cells.

The PCR used 60 Vbeta and 13 Jbeta primers. Sequencing used immunoSEQ multiplex PCR; TCRdb keeps in-frame clones, though not all of them. Of 150,000 or so clones listed, 77% are singletons. Points on this clone: What it recognizes is unknown.

Notes on the study in general: An ancestry cluster, one associated with Asian ancestry, reportedly showed fewer N-insertions than the approximately 670-donor mean in a later analysis. A later analysis appeared to link common viral pathogens to several of the most significant clusters. Reportedly, HLA-A and HLA-B alleles of most subjects were accurately predicted from TCR beta.

This TCR was sampled from a woman aged 25 to 45 in good health and CMV-seronegative. The specimen sequenced was PBMCs.

CDR3 in amino acids: CASSLITYQETQYF. The CDR3 nucleotides are TGCGCCAGCAGCCTGATAACTTACCAAGAGACCCAGTACTTC. The chain recombines TRBV4-1 with TRBJ2-5; D is unclear. The CDR3 runs to 14 residues. The germline V and J ends were trimmed by 4 bases and 0 bases, with 9 bases remaining between them. Germline V gene sequence: CDR1 MGHRA, CDR2 YSYEKL.